This T cell receptor (beta chain) was captured in a study of T cells after yellow fever vaccination. Study-level results: It was the secondary response that reached its peak faster, day 5 versus 15, but it was weaker.

5'RACE template switching added a universal primer site and UMIs to TCR cDNA. TCRdb re-called the 5' RACE reads through MiXCR, storing one row per CDR3 protein. The table lists about 320,000 distinct CDR3 sequences, around 4.5% of them singletons. Comment on this clonotype: The antigen remains undetermined. One end of the junction is discordant with germline, which a read error may explain.

CDR3 length: 12 amino acids. Germline CDR1 and CDR2: LGHDT and YNNKEL (reference sequence). The receptor comes from a man between 18 and 29 years old who received the YFV17D yellow fever vaccine. Here the sequenced sample was PBMCs, taken 15 days after the yellow fever booster vaccination. This chain uses TRBV3-1 with TRBJ2-1, with 8 bases identical to TRBD2. The CDR3 DNA follows: TGTGCCAGCAGCCAAGGAGAAGCGGGGGAGGTCTTC. This gives the protein CASSQGEAGEVF.